The present T cell receptor (beta chain) was sequenced within a study of CXCR3-negative and CXCR3-positive naive CD8 T cells. In the study overall: Each library held about 1.5 +/- 0.3 million TRB reads, 130 million to 150 million in total.

Concerning this clonotype itself: Its antigen is not identified.

Overall study findings and caveats: Relative to memory CD8+ cells, whose diversity was much lower, both naive subsets had comparably high diversity. For CXCR3-positive naive cells, TRB CDR3s were more hydrophobic than those of CXCR3-negative naive cells. Naive subsets expressed similar surface CD5; TRB CDR3 features served to infer TCR strength.

Naive CD8+ T cells showed CD45RO-CCR7+CD27+CD95-. The CDR3 consists of 18 residues. Germline CDR1 and CDR2: LGHNA and YNFKEQ. The libraries of TRB cDNA were prepared using 5' RACE with UMI labels. TCRdb reprocessed the 5' RACE reads and stores each CDR3 protein as one record, lacking DNA. This sample contains 130,000 to 150,000 distinct CDR3 sequences. V usage is TRBV4-2 and J usage is TRBJ2-3; the D call from TCRdb, TRBD1, cannot be confirmed without DNA. Sequenced material: naive CXCR3+ CD8+ T cells from blood. Sample subset: CD45RO-CCR7+CD27+CD95- naive CD8+ T cells expressing CXCR3 (TNR3+). The receptor comes from a human donor in good health. Some clones in this sample may be carry-over from other donors' samples. The CDR3 here is CASSHVGERDTSTDTQYF.